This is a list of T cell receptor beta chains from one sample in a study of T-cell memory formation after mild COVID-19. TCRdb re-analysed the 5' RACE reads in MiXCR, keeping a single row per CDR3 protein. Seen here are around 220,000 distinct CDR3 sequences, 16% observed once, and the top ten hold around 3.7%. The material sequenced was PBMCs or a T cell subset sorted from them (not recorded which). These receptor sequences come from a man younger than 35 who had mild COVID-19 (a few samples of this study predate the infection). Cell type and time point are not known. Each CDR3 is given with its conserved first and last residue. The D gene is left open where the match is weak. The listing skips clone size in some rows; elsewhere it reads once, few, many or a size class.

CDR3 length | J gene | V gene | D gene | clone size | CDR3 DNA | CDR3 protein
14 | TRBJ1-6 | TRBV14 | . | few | TGTGCCAGCAGCCCCCGGCTTCGAGATTCACCCCTCCACTTT | CASSPRLRDSPLHF
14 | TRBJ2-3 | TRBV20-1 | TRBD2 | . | TGCAGTGCTAGAGACGCGACTAGCGCAGATACGCAGTATTTT | CSARDATSADTQYF
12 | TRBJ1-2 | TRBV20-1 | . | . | TGCAGTGCATCCTCTGGGGGCTATGGCTACACCTTC | CSASSGGYGYTF
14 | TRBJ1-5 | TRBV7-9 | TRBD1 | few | TGTGCCAGCACCCGTCAGGGGGACAATCAGCCCCAGCATTTT | CASTRQGDNQPQHF
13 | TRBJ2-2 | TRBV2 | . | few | TGTGCCAGCAAAGCGTGGGTCACCGGGGAGCTGTTTTTT | CASKAWVTGELFF
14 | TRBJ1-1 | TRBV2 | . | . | TGTGCCAGCACCTCCAGTACTTCGAACACTGAAGCTTTCTTT | CASTSSTSNTEAFF
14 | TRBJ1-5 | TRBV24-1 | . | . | TGTGCCACCAGTGACGGAGGTCCCAATCAGCCCCAGCATTTT | CATSDGGPNQPQHF
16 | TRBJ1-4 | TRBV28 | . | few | TGTGCCAGCAGGCCGACAGGACTTACAACTAATGAAAAACTGTTTTTT | CASRPTGLTTNEKLFF
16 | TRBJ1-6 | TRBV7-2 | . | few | TGTGCCAGCAGCTTAAGGAGGGGCCAAGGTGATTCACCCCTCCACTTT | CASSLRRGQGDSPLHF
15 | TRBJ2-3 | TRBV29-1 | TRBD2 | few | TGCAGCGTTGGGGGAACTAGCGGAGGCACAGATACGCAGTATTTT | CSVGGTSGGTDTQYF
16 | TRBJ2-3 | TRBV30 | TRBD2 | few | TGTGCCTGGAGCTCGGGACTAGCGAGACCCACAGATACGCAGTATTTT | CAWSSGLARPTDTQYF
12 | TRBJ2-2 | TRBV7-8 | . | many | TGTGCCAGCAGCTTAGGGGCCGGGGAGCTGTTTTTT | CASSLGAGELFF
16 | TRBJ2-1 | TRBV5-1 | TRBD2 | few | TGCGCCAGCAGCTTGCTAGCGGGGGGGCTGGTCGATGAGCAGTTCTTC | CASSLLAGGLVDEQFF
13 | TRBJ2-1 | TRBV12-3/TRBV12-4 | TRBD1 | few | TGTGCCAGCACCCTGACAGGGGGTAATGAGCAGTTCTTC | CASTLTGGNEQFF
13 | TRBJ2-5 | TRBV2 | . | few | TGTGCCAGCACGGCTAGTACTATTGGGACCCAGTACTTC | CASTASTIGTQYF
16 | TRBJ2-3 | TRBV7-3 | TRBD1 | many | TGTGCCAGCAGCTTAATGGGTGGGACAGGCACAGATACGCAGTATTTT | CASSLMGGTGTDTQYF